This T cell receptor (beta chain) was recorded in a study of blood T cell repertoires in COVID-19. The CDR3 sequence is 16 residues long. V lost 2 bases and J lost 5; bases outside the gene matches: 10. Germline assignment: CDR1 SGHRS and CDR2 YFSETQ. Original processing methods: Amplification from reference gene primers served as the basis for estimated nucleated cell counts. Assay: immunoSEQ multiplex PCR; the TCRdb copy retains only in-frame clones and omits some. V, J and clone size are those of that table, while D and trimming were read from the DNA. The table has 150,000 to 200,000 clones, about 90% seen once.

This TCR was sampled from a man aged 25-45 years with COVID-19, enrolled during active disease. V is TRBV5-1 and J is TRBJ2-1; 7 bases are a match to TRBD1. Sequenced material: peripheral blood. CDR3 in amino acids: CASSLLGQVGDNEQFF. The CDR3 DNA reads as TGCGCCAGCAGCTTACTAGGACAGGTTGGGGACAATGAGCAGTTCTTC.